This passage covers 5 T cell receptor beta chains from one sample sequenced in a study of T cell clonotyping in hematopoietic cell transplantation. Some clones are missing from TCRdb's copy, which holds only in-frame ones; the method was immunoSEQ multiplex PCR. The sample contains approximately 13,000 clones, about 80% of which appear only once. The sample consisted of PBMCs, taken 100 days after allogeneic stem cell transplant. These TCRs come from a female patient aged 40-50 years who had an allogeneic stem cell transplant from a related donor, so T cells may come from the graft donor. Some clones in this sample may be carry-over from other donors' samples.

The rearrangement links TRBV30 to TRBJ1-3; 11 bases align to TRBD1. CDR1 is GTSNPN and CDR2 is SVGIG in the germline V gene (reference sequence). The CDR3 contains 14 residues. Trimming at V came to 4 bases and at J to 8 bases, leaving 7 bases not matched to a gene. The CDR3 DNA reads TGTGCCTGGAATTCCGGGACAGGGGGGTACACCATATATTTT. Amino acid sequence: CAWNSGTGGYTIYF.

The V gene is TRBV5-4, the J gene TRBJ2-3; D gene unclear. The CDR3 has 15 amino acids. Germline V gene sequence: CDR1 SGHNT, CDR2 YYREEE (reference sequence). V was cut by 0 bases and J by 5 bases, with 13 bases left in between. CDR3 nucleotide sequence: TGTGCCAGCAGCTTGGACGGAGCCACCATAGATACGCAGTATTTT. Its translation: CASSLDGATIDTQYF.

This chain links TRBV7-9 with TRBJ1-5; no clear D. Trimming pared 5 bases from V and 9 bases from J, leaving 23 bases between. Germline CDR1 SEHNR, CDR2 FQNEAQ (reference sequence). The CDR3 is made up of 16 amino acids. CDR3 sequence: CASSLTPPGSQAPQHF. In DNA, the CDR3 is TGTGCCAGCAGCCTAACCCCCCCGGGGTCCCAAGCGCCCCAGCATTTT.

The chain combines TRBV9 with TRBJ2-7; D is ambiguous. Per the germline V gene, CDR1 is SGDLS and CDR2 is YYNGEE. The CDR3 is 13 residues long. Trimming left V 0 bases short and J 2 bases short, with 6 bases between. The CDR3 spells CASSVGTAYEQYF. CDR3 coding DNA: TGTGCCAGCAGCGTAGGTACAGCCTACGAGCAGTACTTC. The complete variable domain, with remaining parts taken from reference TRBV9 and TRBJ2-7, reads DSGVTQTPKHLITATGQRVTLRCSPRSGDLSVYWYQQSLDQGLQFLIQYYNGEERAKGNILERFSAQQFPDLHSELNLSSLELGDSALYFCASSVGTAYEQYFGPGTRLTVT.

V gene TRBV10-1 combines with J gene TRBJ2-7; D is undetermined. From germline, CDR1 is WNHNN and CDR2 SYGVQD (reference sequence). V was pared by 6 bases and J by 0 bases, with 9 bases between. This CDR3 contains 13 residues. The chain's CDR3 is CASSPGHSYEQYF. The CDR3, as DNA: TGCGCCAGCAGCCCGGGCCACTCCTACGAGCAGTACTTC.